The clone carrying this T cell receptor beta chain was counted only a few times. Antigen unknown. These data are taken from a study of cytomegalovirus exposure and HLA in healthy donors. Overall study context: The approximately 110 validation repertoires were reported in a later analysis to have been generated on the same platform as the approximately 700 first-cohort repertoires.

The table came from immunoSEQ multiplex PCR; TCRdb's copy has only in-frame clones and leaves some out. The data show 150,000 to 250,000 clones, around 84% seen once. The V gene's germline CDR1 is LNHDA and CDR2 SQIVND (reference sequence). This CDR3 comprises 16 residues. V gave up 6 bases and J gave up 0 bases; unmatched junction bases: 8. Study-wide results and caveats: That first-cohort TCR clusters tended to co-occur in the 95 to 150 validation repertoires was found in a later analysis. Specificity for CMV antigens was confirmed in vitro for a few of the CMV-associated chains. Some TCR beta chains (more than 150 of them) were listed as cytomegalovirus-associated.

The sequenced sample was PBMCs. The receptor was derived from a woman in her twenties or thirties in good health and CMV-seropositive. The chain couples TRBV19 to TRBJ2-4, with TRBD1 matching over 7 bases. The CDR3 region is CASRPGTDLAKNIQYF. CDR3 DNA sequence: TGTGCCAGTAGACCCGGGACAGATTTAGCCAAAAACATTCAGTACTTC. Full variable domain (remainder filled in from reference TRBV19 and TRBJ2-4): DGGITQSPKYLFRKEGQNVTLSCEQNLNHDAMYWYRQDPGQGLRLIYYSQIVNDFQKGDIAEGYSVSREKKESFPLTVTSAQKNPTAFYLCASRPGTDLAKNIQYFGAGTRLSVL.